A single T cell receptor (beta chain) is shown here with its context. The data originate from a study of T cell responses to AZD1222 COVID-19 vaccine. V was shortened by 3 bases and J by 4 bases, with 13 bases between the two germline ends. CDR3 length equals 14 residues. CDR1 is SQVTM and CDR2 is ANQGSEA in the germline V gene. Profiling relied on immunoSEQ multiplex PCR, and the TCRdb table lists in-frame clones only, not all of them. The repertoire has some 150,000 clones, about 92% of them found once; the top ten carry approximately 3.5%. The chain is built from TRBV29-1 and TRBJ2-1, with D possibly being TRBD1 or TRBD2 (5 bases each). This receptor was identified in an adult who received the AZD1222 COVID-19 vaccine. Source: peripheral blood, taken 28 days after the second AZD1222 dose. DNA for the CDR3: TGCAGCGTTGACCAGGGACGATATTACAATGAGCAGTTCTTC. Its protein product is CSVDQGRYYNEQFF.